This T cell receptor beta chain was captured by sequencing in a study of CD4 and CD8 cells across lung adenocarcinoma regions (dated by TCRdb to 2017 to 2018). Describing the broader study: The study compared tumor centers with tumor margins to examine intratumor heterogeneity of the T cell receptor repertoire.

This clonotype is deemed medium-sized (0.01 to 0.1%). Its target antigen remains unknown. No much larger clone exists at a distance of one base, and base qualities are not known. The library relied on PCR. Sequencing took place on a HiSeq X Ten. TCRdb cleaned the public reads at Q25 with fastp, built clones with MiXCR and kept in-frame beta chains. Every distinct CDR3 protein forms one entry, paired with its most common genes and DNA. In this sample the table shows some 20,000 distinct CDR3 sequences, less than 65% of which occur a single time. The top ten clonotypes cover around 23% of the sample. Trimming at the junction amounts to 1 base on V and 4 bases on J, and the germline ends lie 11 bases apart. For CDR1 and CDR2, the germline V gene lists MGHDK and SYGVNS. From cysteine to phenylalanine, the CDR3 is 15 amino acids long. Only the CDR3 DNA stays, 45 bases, in frame from base 1. Patients with localized lung adenocarcinoma, a subtype of non-small cell lung cancer, were used as donors. The samples were taken from the centers of localized lung adenocarcinomas. For TCR repertoire analysis, CD8+ T cells from tumor tissue were profiled apart from CD4+ T cells.

The sample taken for sequencing was CD8+ T cells from the center of a lung tumor. The meaning of the sample's cell subset or site label: tumor center region. The chain joins TRBV25-1 to TRBJ2-1; the D gene is unclear. The clonotype was recovered from a female donor with lung adenocarcinoma. The CD4 and CD8 labels of this study may be unreliable. The CDR3 reads CASSELAGGYNEQFF. The bases read TGTGCCAGCAGTGAATTGGCAGGCGGATACAATGAGCAGTTCTTC.